This T cell receptor (beta chain) stems from a study of shared clonotypes between healthy human individuals. Study-wide results and limits: Tissues were not sampled, only blood, and their repertoires likely differ. Depth was large, yet rarefaction showed that sorted-subset sequencing was incomplete.

Per sorted-subset replicate PCR, input was approximately 0.2 ug DNA, representing some 30,000 T cell genomes. Using immunoSEQ multiplex PCR, the repertoire was profiled, and TCRdb retains in-frame clones only, with some absent. The sample yields approximately 88,000 clones, approximately 63% seen once. Of note for this clone: Its antigen is currently unknown.

V lost 5 bases and J lost 4; bases outside the gene matches: 10. In germline, CDR1 is SEHNR, CDR2 FQNEAQ (reference sequence). The length of the CDR3 is 15 residues. This TCR was sampled from a man younger than 45 in good health. The V and J genes are TRBV7-9 and TRBJ2-7; 8 positions agree with TRBD2. The specimen was memory CD8+ T cells sorted from blood. Subset noted: CD45RO+ cells pooled with CCR7-negative TemRA cells. The CDR3 DNA follows: TGTGCCAGCAGCCCCTTAAGCGGGGGATCATACGAGCAGTACTTC. It encodes CASSPLSGGSYEQYF.